A single sample is the source of the 2 T cell receptor beta chains below, sequenced in a study of patients and donors after allogeneic stem cell transplantation. TCRdb fed the RT-PCR reads into MiXCR, producing one record per CDR3 protein. This table holds 200,000 to 250,000 distinct CDR3 sequences, over 12% found once. Sequenced material: blood, either unsorted or a sorted T cell fraction (not recorded which). Every receptor here comes from a human donor who was either an allogeneic HSCT recipient or a stem cell or donor lymphocyte infusion donor (not recorded which). It is not recorded whose cells these are; they may come from a transplant donor.

This clonotype was observed a few times. This sequence joins TRBV10-2 and TRBJ2-7; TRBD2 is a possible D gene (6 bases). This CDR3 has 11 residues. The germline V and J ends were trimmed by 10 bases and 7 bases, with 14 bases remaining between them. The germline V gene encodes CDR1 WSHSY and CDR2 SAAADI. CDR3 residues: CATTEGREQYF. CDR3 nucleotide sequence: TGCGCCACCACGGAGGGTCGGGAGCAGTACTTC.

This clonotype was detected a few times. This rearrangement joins TRBV12-3 or TRBV12-4 to TRBJ2-2; possibly TRBD2 for D (5 bases). The CDR3 runs 14 residues. Trimming left V 5 bases short and J 4 bases short, with 11 bases between. For the CDR3, the DNA is TGTGCCAGCAGTCTGTGGGAGAGCACCGGGGAGCTGTTTTTT. Translating it yields CASSLWESTGELFF.